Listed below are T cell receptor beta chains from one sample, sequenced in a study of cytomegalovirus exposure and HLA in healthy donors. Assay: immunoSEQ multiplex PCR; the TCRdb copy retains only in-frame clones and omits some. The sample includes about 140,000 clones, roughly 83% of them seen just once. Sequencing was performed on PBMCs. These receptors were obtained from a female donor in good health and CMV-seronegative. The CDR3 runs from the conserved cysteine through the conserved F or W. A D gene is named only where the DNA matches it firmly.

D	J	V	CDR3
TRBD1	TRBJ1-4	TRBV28	CASNPTGREKLFF
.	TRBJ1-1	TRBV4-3	CASNQEIGALLTEAFF
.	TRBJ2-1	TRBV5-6	CASSVDSASSYNEQFF
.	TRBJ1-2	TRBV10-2	CASSTGTVETLQNYGYTF
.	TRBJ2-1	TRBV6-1	CASSERSSSYNEQFF
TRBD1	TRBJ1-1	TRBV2	CASSERQGWGTEAFF
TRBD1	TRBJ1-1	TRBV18	CASSLPNRGGGATEAFF
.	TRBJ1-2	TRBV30	CAWGREFDYGYTF
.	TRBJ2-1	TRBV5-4	CASSFPRGGNNEQFF
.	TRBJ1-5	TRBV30	CAWTPGGSQPQHF
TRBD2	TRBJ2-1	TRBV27	CASSPIRRLAGGHEQFF
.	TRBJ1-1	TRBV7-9	CASSLNRAGTEAFF
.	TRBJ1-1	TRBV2	CASPLEGNTEAFF
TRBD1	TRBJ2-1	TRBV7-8	CASSLGTGVPSYNEQFF
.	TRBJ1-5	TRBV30	CAWSVQIHQPQHF
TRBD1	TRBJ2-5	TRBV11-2	CASSLTGTEQETQYF
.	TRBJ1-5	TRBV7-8	CASSLGAWDQPQHF
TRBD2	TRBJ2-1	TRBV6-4	CASSELAGGANEQFF
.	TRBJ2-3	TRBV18	CASSPWPRQSDTQYF
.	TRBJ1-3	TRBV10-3	CAGGRDFGNTIYF
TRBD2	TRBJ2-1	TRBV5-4	CASSIGPGLASLEQFF
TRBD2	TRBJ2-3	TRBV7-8	CASSSLGGAQYF
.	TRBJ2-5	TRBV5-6	CASSLDGQRQETQYF
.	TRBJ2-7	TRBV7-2	CASSSPGRGTYEQYF
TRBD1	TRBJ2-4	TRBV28	CASSPLRGLRNIQYF
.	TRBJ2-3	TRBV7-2	CASSFSQGADTQYF
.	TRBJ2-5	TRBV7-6	CASSVDGGTQYF
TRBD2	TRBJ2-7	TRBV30	CAWTLAGGIYEQYF
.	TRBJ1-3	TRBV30	CAWRQDSSGNTIYF
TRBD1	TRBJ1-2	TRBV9	CASSLRQGLGYTF
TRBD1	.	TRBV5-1	CASSLTGTGGYEQYF
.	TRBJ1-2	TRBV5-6	CASSLGQLYGYTF
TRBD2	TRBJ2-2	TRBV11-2	CASSLTTSGGNTGELFF
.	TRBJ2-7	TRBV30	CAWEGDSRGEQYF
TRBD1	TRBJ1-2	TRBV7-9	CASSFGQGKGYTF
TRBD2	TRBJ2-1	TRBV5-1	CASSPRGLAGDNNEQFF
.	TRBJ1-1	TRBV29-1	CSAGSPGYTEAFF